This T cell receptor beta chain was recovered during a study of shared clonotypes between healthy human individuals. CD45RO negativity and positive selection for CCR7 defined naive CD8 cells, a population that excluded terminally differentiated effector memory CD45RA+ cells. The donor population consisted of healthy HIV-negative adults with no recent acute infections or vaccinations. Every contributor of samples was a Caucasian grown-up residing in Nashville, Tennessee. At deep level, the assay was performed. The method was immunoSEQ multiplex PCR; TCRdb's version includes in-frame clones alone and lacks a portion of them. Here the sample spans millions of clones, approximately 94% being singletons. CDR1 and CDR2 (germline): SGHNT, YENEEA. V lost 5 bases and J lost 3; bases outside the gene matches: 4. The CDR3 has 17 amino acids. Study-level findings and limits: Compared with clonotypes that all four donors shared, non-shared clonotypes had lower generation probabilities.

About this clone: Its antigen is not identified.

This receptor was obtained from a man aged 18 to 29 in good health. Some clones in this sample may be carry-over from other donors' samples. The genes are TRBV11-3 and TRBJ2-2; 15 nucleotides line up with TRBD2. The sample was naive CD8+ T cells from PBMCs. DNA of the CDR3: TGTGCCAGCAGCCCAAGGACTAGCGGGAGGGACACCGGGGAGCTGTTTTTT. As protein: CASSPRTSGRDTGELFF.